Shown below are 27 T cell receptor beta chains from a single sample sequenced in a study of spatial heterogeneity in lung cancer. Notes on the study in general: In tumors, expanded intratumoral alpha and beta TCR counts tracked mutation counts.

One entry per CDR3 protein results from TCRdb running MiXCR on the 5' RACE reads. The sample consists of 3,000 to 4,000 distinct CDR3 sequences, roughly a tenth of them appearing once. The time point: sample taken at primary tumor resection. These receptors' targets are unknown. Material: lung tumor tissue, obtained at surgery. The receptors derive from a male donor with early-stage non-small cell lung cancer.

Turning to this clonotype: Since the library was made to target alpha chains, this beta chain is a stray read and its abundance is not meaningful. This chain connects TRBV12-2 to TRBJ2-7; TRBD2, the D gene given by the table, was not confirmed from the DNA. TRBV12-2 is recorded as a pseudogene. This CDR3 region has 17 residues. CDR3: CASRLVGLAGMEYEQYF. CDR3 nucleotide sequence: TGTGCAAGTCGCTTAGTAGGACTAGCGGGCATGGAATACGAGCAGTACTTC.

This clonotype turned up a few times. Within a library made for alpha chains, this beta chain is off target, and its count is uninformative. V gene TRBV5-8 combines with J gene TRBJ1-2, with no clear D. The CDR3 sequence is 15 residues long. Germline V gives CDR1 SGHTS, CDR2 YDEGEE. V shed 0 bases and J shed 0 bases, with 9 bases lying between them. The CDR3 region is CASSLVGLTNYGYTF. The CDR3 DNA reads TGTGCCAGCAGCTTGGTCGGGCTTACTAACTATGGCTACACCTTC. Filled out from reference TRBV5-8 and TRBJ1-2, the complete variable domain reads EAGVTQSPTHLIKTRGQQATLRCSPISGHTSVYWYQQALGLGLQFLLWYDEGEERNRGNFPPRFSGRQFPNYSSELNVNALELEDSALYLCASSLVGLTNYGYTFGSGTRLTVV.

This clonotype came up many times. This beta chain appears as a stray read in a library generated for alpha chains; its size is not informative. This sequence joins TRBV7-9 and TRBJ1-1; D call uncertain. The CDR3 sequence is 12 residues long. CDR1 and CDR2 (germline): SEHNR, FQNEAQ (reference sequence). Trimming removed 5 bases from V and 4 bases from J, with 8 bases in between. CDR3 DNA sequence: TGTGCCAGCAGCCTGGGGAGCACTGAAGCTTTCTTT. It is translated as CASSLGSTEAFF.

As to this clonotype: Since the library was made to target alpha chains, this beta chain is a stray read and its abundance is not meaningful. The rearrangement links TRBV7-8 to TRBJ1-1; D gene uncertain. There are 13 residues in the CDR3. The ends were cut back, 5 bases at V and 6 bases at J, with 13 bases in the middle. CDR1 is SGHVS and CDR2 is FQNEAQ in the germline V gene. The CDR3, as DNA: TGTGCCAGCAGCATACCACACGGTCCTGAAGCTTTCTTT. It codes for CASSIPHGPEAFF.

This clonotype was counted many times. This beta chain was picked up by a library intended for alpha chains and is off target, so its count carries little meaning. The V gene is TRBV7-6, the J gene TRBJ2-1; 8 bases are shared with TRBD2. V was clipped by 4 bases and J by 9 bases; unmatched bases: 14. Germline V gives CDR1 SGHVS, CDR2 FNYEAQ. The CDR3 runs 16 residues. The CDR3 protein is CASSSSTGGPGGEQFF. For the CDR3, the DNA is TGTGCCAGCAGCTCATCCACGGGAGGGCCGGGGGGTGAGCAGTTCTTC.

Within the sample, this clonotype is medium-sized (0.01 to 0.1%). The library was built for alpha chains, so this beta chain is an off-target read and its size means little. V usage is TRBV5-4 and J usage is TRBJ1-6; 8 bases match TRBD1. This CDR3 is 14 amino acids long. The V gene end was trimmed by 4 bases and the J gene end by 10 bases; junction bases not matched to a gene: 7. Germline loops: CDR1 SGHNT, CDR2 YYREEE (reference sequence). The CDR3 bases are TGTGCCAGCAGCCCAGGACAGGGACCCTCACCCCTCCACTTT. This sequence encodes CASSPGQGPSPLHF. Variable domain in full (rest from reference TRBV5-4 and TRBJ1-6): ETGVTQSPTHLIKTRGQQVTLRCSSQSGHNTVSWYQQALGQGPQFIFQYYREEENGRGNFPPRFSGLQFPNYSSELNVNALELDDSALYLCASSPGQGPSPLHFGNGTRLTVT.

This clonotype ranks as medium-sized. This beta chain slipped into a library made for alpha chains as a stray read, so its size is not meaningful. V gene TRBV20-1 combines with J gene TRBJ1-6; TRBD1 aligns across 8 bases. Germline CDR1 DFQATT, CDR2 SNEGSKA (reference sequence). V shed 4 bases and J 1 base; nucleotides not matched to a gene: 6. This CDR3 spans 16 amino acids. The CDR3 DNA sequence: TGCAGTGCTAAAAACAACAGGGGGTCCTATAATTCACCCCTCCACTTT. Protein product: CSAKNNRGSYNSPLHF.

Within the sample, this clonotype is medium-sized. Since it is a stray read in a library aimed at alpha chains, this beta chain has a size that is not meaningful. The CDR3, as DNA: TGCAGTGCTAGACCCCCACGGCCGGGGCGCTCCTACAATGAGCAGTTCTTC. Protein: CSARPPRPGRSYNEQFF. This chain joins TRBV20-1 and TRBJ2-1; D tentatively fits TRBD1 or TRBD2 (5 bases each). Trimming pared 2 bases from V and 0 bases from J, leaving 17 bases between. The length of the CDR3 is 17 residues. Germline assignment: CDR1 DFQATT and CDR2 SNEGSKA (reference sequence).

This clonotype was counted many times. This beta chain was picked up by a library intended for alpha chains and is off target, so its count carries little meaning. This rearrangement joins TRBV28 to TRBJ2-7; TRBD1 matches 11 bases. The germline V gene has CDR1 MDHEN and CDR2 SYDVKM. The V gene end was trimmed by 2 bases and the J gene end by 3 bases; junction bases not matched to a gene: 9. The CDR3 loop spans 17 amino acids. DNA of the CDR3: TGTGCCAGCAGTTTAGGTACGGGGGACAGGGGGTACTACGAGCAGTACTTC. This encodes CASSLGTGDRGYYEQYF. Supplemented by reference TRBV28 and TRBJ2-7, the full variable domain reads DVKVTQSSRYLVKRTGEKVFLECVQDMDHENMFWYRQDPGLGLRLIYFSYDVKMKEKGDIPEGYSVSREKKERFSLILESASTNQTSMYLCASSLGTGDRGYYEQYFGPGTRLTVT.

This clonotype was seen many times. This beta chain represents an off-target read in a library built for alpha chains; its size is of limited meaning. The chain uses TRBV7-6 and TRBJ1-3, with a tentative D call TRBD1 (6 bases). The CDR3 has 15 amino acids. Trimming shortened V by 5 bases and J by 2 bases, and 13 bases separated the two germline ends. Germline V gene data show CDR1 as SGHVS and CDR2 as FNYEAQ. CDR3 coding DNA: TGTGCCAGCAGCATAAACAGGGACCCTGGAAACACCATATATTTT. This gives the protein CASSINRDPGNTIYF.

This clonotype is labeled medium-sized. Because this beta chain is a stray read in a library intended to capture alpha chains, its abundance should not be given much weight. The chain joins TRBV29-1 to TRBJ2-5; tentatively, D is TRBD1 or TRBD2 (5 bases each). V lost 4 bases to trimming and J lost 11 bases, with 20 bases between them. CDR1 and CDR2 from the germline V gene are SQVTM and ANQGSEA. CDR3 length equals 13 residues. The CDR3 DNA is TGCAGCGTTGGACCCCATTCCGGGACGCGACAGTACTTC. Translation gives CSVGPHSGTRQYF.

This clonotype was counted at least ten times. The library was built for alpha chains, so this beta chain is an off-target read and its size means little. This chain connects TRBV6-5 to TRBJ1-1; tentative D call: TRBD1 (5 bases). The length of the CDR3 is 15 residues. The ends were cut back, 0 bases at V and 6 bases at J, with 14 bases in the middle. Germline CDR1 MNHEY, CDR2 SVGAGI. CDR3 sequence: CASSYSRTYDAEAFF. CDR3 sequence (DNA): TGTGCCAGCAGTTACTCACGGACATACGACGCTGAAGCTTTCTTT.

This clonotype was observed a handful of times. This beta chain represents an off-target read in a library built for alpha chains; its size is of limited meaning. The rearrangement links TRBV23-1 to TRBJ2-7; D is undetermined. TRBV23-1 is annotated as an ORF whose role is uncertain. The CDR3 consists of 13 residues. The V gene lost 4 bases and the J gene lost 2 bases, with 9 bases spanning the gap. The CDR3 sequence is CASSLTGTYEQYF. The CDR3 nucleotides are TGCGCCAGCAGTCTGACGGGTACCTACGAGCAGTACTTC.

With regard to this clonotype: This beta chain came through as a stray read in a library set up for alpha chains, and its size says little. J is TRBJ2-7 and V is TRBV5-6; either TRBD1 or TRBD2 may supply D (5 bases each). The CDR3 runs to 16 residues. Germline CDR1 SGHDT, CDR2 YYEEEE. V was clipped by 3 bases and J by 2 bases, with 18 bases between them. DNA of the CDR3: TGTGCCAGCAGCTGGGGGACGGGGACGCAACCCTACGAGCAGTACTTC. It is translated as CASSWGTGTQPYEQYF.

This clonotype is medium-sized. A library prepared for alpha chains yielded this beta chain as an off-target read; its size is of little meaning. The rearrangement joins TRBV6-2 or TRBV6-3 to TRBJ2-7, with D perhaps matching TRBD2 (5 bases). Germline V lookup: CDR1 MNHEY, CDR2 SVGEGT. V lost 0 bases and J 2 bases, leaving 8 bases between the germline ends. CDR3 length: 14 residues. The CDR3 coding sequence is TGTGCCAGCAGTTACTCGACGGGAACCTACGAGCAGTACTTC. Residues: CASSYSTGTYEQYF.

In its sample, this clonotype ranks as medium-sized (0.01 to 0.1%). Found in a library prepared for alpha chains, this beta chain is an off-target read, and its abundance has little meaning. The rearrangement joins TRBV7-2 to TRBJ2-5; D possibly corresponds to TRBD2 (6 bases). Germline V CDR1 and CDR2: SGHTA, FQGNSA. The CDR3 is 13 residues long. V gave up 1 base and J gave up 3 bases, with 6 bases separating them. As DNA, the CDR3 is TGTGCCAGCAGCTTAGTAGCGGAAGAGACCCAGTACTTC. As protein: CASSLVAEETQYF.

Relative to its sample, this clonotype is medium-sized. Being off target in a library aimed at alpha chains, this beta chain has a size of little meaning. The V gene is TRBV19, the J gene TRBJ1-5; D perhaps matches TRBD1 (5 bases). This CDR3 has 14 residues. The germline gives CDR1 LNHDA, CDR2 SQIVND (reference sequence). Trimming removed 5 bases at V and 2 bases at J, with 10 bases between. CDR3 protein: CASSGTGGNQPQHF. CDR3 bases: TGTGCCAGTAGTGGGACTGGCGGCAATCAGCCCCAGCATTTT.

Concerning this clonotype: In a library made to pick up alpha chains, this beta chain is a stray read with a size that means little. J is TRBJ2-3 and V is TRBV5-1; TRBD2 matches 15 bases. After removal of 3 bases from V and 3 bases from J, the junction contained 8 bases not matched to a gene. CDR3 size: 18 residues. The germline V gene encodes CDR1 SGHRS and CDR2 YFSETQ. In DNA form, the CDR3 reads TGCGCCAGCAGCTGGGGACTAGCGGGAGGAACTCCAACAGATACGCAGTATTTT. The encoded protein is CASSWGLAGGTPTDTQYF.

This clonotype is medium-sized by share. For a library built for alpha chains, this beta chain is a stray read; little rests on its size. V and J are TRBV7-2 and TRBJ2-7; no reliable D call. With 1 base removed from V and 1 base from J, the gap between germline ends came to 8 bases. This CDR3 has 14 residues. CDR1 and CDR2 (germline): SGHTA, FQGNSA. CDR3: CASSLDAGSYEQYF. In DNA form, the CDR3 reads TGTGCCAGCAGCTTAGATGCAGGATCCTACGAGCAGTACTTC.

Remarks on this clonotype: This beta chain is an off-target read within a library intended for alpha chains, so its frequency means little. V usage is TRBV28 and J usage is TRBJ2-2; 8 bases map to TRBD1. The CDR3 runs to 16 residues. J gave up 1 base and V 6 bases, and 7 bases lay outside the gene matches. Germline CDR1 reads MDHEN; CDR2 reads SYDVKM. The CDR3, as DNA: TGTGCCAGCAGCCAGATACAGGGGGGGAACACCGGGGAGCTGTTTTTT. Translation: CASSQIQGGNTGELFF. Using reference TRBV28 and TRBJ2-2 for the parts outside the CDR3, the full variable domain is DVKVTQSSRYLVKRTGEKVFLECVQDMDHENMFWYRQDPGLGLRLIYFSYDVKMKEKGDIPEGYSVSREKKERFSLILESASTNQTSMYLCASSQIQGGNTGELFFGEGSRLTVL.

This clonotype is medium-sized within its sample. This beta chain appears as a stray read in a library generated for alpha chains; its size is not informative. The chain carries TRBV11-2 and TRBJ2-3; a weak D match, TRBD2 (5 bases). CDR3 length equals 15 residues. Trimming took 3 bases from V and 4 from J, leaving 14 bases between them. CDR1 is SGHAT and CDR2 is FQNNGV in the germline V gene. CDR3 nucleotide sequence: TGTGCCAGCAGCTTTTCGATTAGCGTTGCAGATACGCAGTATTTT. This encodes CASSFSISVADTQYF.

This clonotype was picked up many times. This beta chain lies outside the target of a library built for alpha chains; its clone size means little. The chain employs TRBV12-5 and TRBJ2-5, with D possibly being TRBD2 (6 bases). The germline V and J ends were trimmed by 5 bases and 5 bases, with 15 bases remaining between them. Per the germline V gene, CDR1 is LGHNT and CDR2 is FRNRAP. The CDR3 has 14 amino acids. The CDR3 region has the DNA TGTGCTAGTGGTCCGGAGGGGATTGAGGAGACCCAGTACTTC. Its translation: CASGPEGIEETQYF.

Notes on this clonotype: This beta chain is an unintended read in a library built for alpha chains; its size means little. The chain joins TRBV12-3 or TRBV12-4 to TRBJ2-7, with TRBD1 as a possible D gene (5 bases). Deletions cut 6 bases from V and 6 bases from J, with 15 bases between. This CDR3 contains 13 residues. CDR3 sequence reads: CASRNAGKGEQYF. CDR3 DNA: TGTGCCAGCAGAAACGCAGGGAAGGGCGAGCAGTACTTC.

Relative to its sample, this clonotype is medium-sized. In a library made to pick up alpha chains, this beta chain is a stray read with a size that means little. The CDR3, as DNA: TGTGCCAGCAGCAAACGGACAGAGGGCGGGGAGCTGTTTTTT. Residues: CASSKRTEGGELFF. The J gene is TRBJ2-2, the V gene TRBV11-3, with D tentatively TRBD1 (6 bases). The germline CDR1 and CDR2 sequences are SGHNT and YENEEA. V was pared by 5 bases and J by 7 bases, with 14 bases between. The length of the CDR3 is 14 residues.

Judged by abundance, this clonotype is medium-sized. Because the library targeted alpha chains, this beta chain is an off-target read whose size means little. The J gene is TRBJ2-7, the V gene TRBV7-6; no clear D gene. With 5 bases removed from V and 4 bases from J, the gap between germline ends came to 15 bases. Germline-derived CDR1 and CDR2 are SGHVS and FNYEAQ. The CDR3 totals 14 residues. DNA of the CDR3: TGTGCCAGCAGCCCATTTCTACTGGGATACGAGCAGTACTTC. This translates into CASSPFLLGYEQYF.

At least ten counts were recorded for this clonotype. With the library built for alpha chains, this beta chain is off target and its frequency is not meaningful. The chain joins TRBV20-1 to TRBJ2-5, with 7 positions matching TRBD2. This CDR3 comprises 11 residues. From germline, CDR1 is DFQATT and CDR2 SNEGSKA (reference sequence). Here the CDR3 reads CSWTSQETQYF. The CDR3 DNA sequence: TGCTCCTGGACTAGCCAAGAGACCCAGTACTTC.

On this clonotype itself: The size of this beta chain means little, since it is a stray read in a library made for alpha chains. J is TRBJ2-5 and V is TRBV28, with D uncertain. The V end was cut by 6 bases, the J end by 7 bases, with 21 bases between. The CDR3 has 15 residues. Germline V CDR1 and CDR2: MDHEN, SYDVKM. The CDR3, as DNA: TGTGCCAGCAGCCCAGAAGGCTTAAGCGTCGGGACCCAGTACTTC. This codes for CASSPEGLSVGTQYF.